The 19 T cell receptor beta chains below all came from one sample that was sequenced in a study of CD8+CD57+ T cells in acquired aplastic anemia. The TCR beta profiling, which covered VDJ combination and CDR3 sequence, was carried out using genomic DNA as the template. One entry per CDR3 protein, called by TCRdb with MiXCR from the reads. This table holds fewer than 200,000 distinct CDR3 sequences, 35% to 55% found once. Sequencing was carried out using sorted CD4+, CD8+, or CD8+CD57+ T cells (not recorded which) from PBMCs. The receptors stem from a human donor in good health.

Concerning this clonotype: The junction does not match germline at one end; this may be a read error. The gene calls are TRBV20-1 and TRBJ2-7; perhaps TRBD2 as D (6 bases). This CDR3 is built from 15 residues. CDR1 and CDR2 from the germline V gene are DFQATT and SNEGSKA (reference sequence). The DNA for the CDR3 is TGCGGTGCTAGAGAATGGAGGGACCGCGCCTACGAGCAGTACTTC. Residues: CGAREWRDRAYEQYF.

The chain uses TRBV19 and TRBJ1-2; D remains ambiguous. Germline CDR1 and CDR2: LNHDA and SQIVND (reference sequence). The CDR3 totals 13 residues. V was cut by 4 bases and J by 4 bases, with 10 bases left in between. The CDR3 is CASSTTDGYGYTF. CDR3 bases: TGTGCCAGTAGTACGACTGATGGCTATGGCTACACCTTC.

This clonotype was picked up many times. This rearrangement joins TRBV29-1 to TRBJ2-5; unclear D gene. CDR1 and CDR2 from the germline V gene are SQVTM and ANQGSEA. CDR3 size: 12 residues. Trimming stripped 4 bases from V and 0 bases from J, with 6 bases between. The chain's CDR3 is CSVVGYQETQYF. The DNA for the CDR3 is TGCAGCGTTGTTGGCTACCAAGAGACCCAGTACTTC. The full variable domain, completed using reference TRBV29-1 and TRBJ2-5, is SAVISQKPSRDICQRGTSLTIQCQVDSQVTMMFWYRQQPGQSLTLIATANQGSEATYESGFVIDKFPISRPNLTFSTLTVSNMSPEDSSIYLCSVVGYQETQYFGPGTRLLVL.

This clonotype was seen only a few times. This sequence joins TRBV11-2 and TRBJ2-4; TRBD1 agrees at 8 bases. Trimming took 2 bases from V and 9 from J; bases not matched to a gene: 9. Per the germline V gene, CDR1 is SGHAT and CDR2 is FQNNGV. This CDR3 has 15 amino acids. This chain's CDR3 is CASSLMTGVSAIQYF. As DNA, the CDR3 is TGTGCCAGCAGCTTAATGACAGGGGTGTCGGCCATTCAGTACTTC.

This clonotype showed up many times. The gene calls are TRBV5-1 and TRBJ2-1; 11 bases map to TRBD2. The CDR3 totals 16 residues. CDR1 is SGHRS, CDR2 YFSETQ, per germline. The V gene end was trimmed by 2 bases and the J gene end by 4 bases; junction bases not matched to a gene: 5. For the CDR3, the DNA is TGCGCCAGCAGCTTTGGACTAGCGGGCATGTACAATGAGCAGTTCTTC. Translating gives CASSFGLAGMYNEQFF.

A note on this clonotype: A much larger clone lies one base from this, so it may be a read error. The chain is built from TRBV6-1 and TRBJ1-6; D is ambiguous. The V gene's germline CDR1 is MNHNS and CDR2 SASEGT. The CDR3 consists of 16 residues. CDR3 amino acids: CAGSPTVWSYNSPLHF. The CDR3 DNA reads TGTGCCGGCAGCCCCACGGTGTGGTCCTATAATTCACCCCTCCACTTT.

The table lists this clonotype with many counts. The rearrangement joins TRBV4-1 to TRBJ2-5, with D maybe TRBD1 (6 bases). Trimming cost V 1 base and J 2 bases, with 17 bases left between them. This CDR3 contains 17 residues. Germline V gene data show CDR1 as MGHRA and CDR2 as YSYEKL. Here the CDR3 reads CASSQGDGTILQETQYF. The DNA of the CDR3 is TGCGCCAGCAGCCAAGGTGATGGGACAATTCTACAAGAGACCCAGTACTTC.

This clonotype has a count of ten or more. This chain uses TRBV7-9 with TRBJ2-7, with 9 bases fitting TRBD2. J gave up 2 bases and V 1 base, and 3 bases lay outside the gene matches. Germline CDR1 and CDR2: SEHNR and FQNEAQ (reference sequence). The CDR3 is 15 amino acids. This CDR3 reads CASSLVAGGPYEQYF. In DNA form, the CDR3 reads TGTGCCAGCAGCTTAGTGGCGGGAGGGCCCTACGAGCAGTACTTC.

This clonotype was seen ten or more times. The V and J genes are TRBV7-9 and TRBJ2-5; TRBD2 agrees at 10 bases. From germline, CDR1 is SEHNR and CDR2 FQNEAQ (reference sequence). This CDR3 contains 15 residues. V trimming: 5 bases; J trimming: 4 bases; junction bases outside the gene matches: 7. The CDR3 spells CASSKLAGGRETQYF. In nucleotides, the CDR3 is TGTGCCAGCAGCAAGTTAGCGGGGGGAAGAGAGACCCAGTACTTC.

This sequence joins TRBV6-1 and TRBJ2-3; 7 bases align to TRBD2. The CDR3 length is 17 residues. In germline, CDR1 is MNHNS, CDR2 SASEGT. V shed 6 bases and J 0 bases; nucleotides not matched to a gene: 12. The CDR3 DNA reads TGTGCCAGCAGACGTTTCCCCCTAGCGGCTAGCACAGATACGCAGTATTTT. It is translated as CASRRFPLAASTDTQYF.

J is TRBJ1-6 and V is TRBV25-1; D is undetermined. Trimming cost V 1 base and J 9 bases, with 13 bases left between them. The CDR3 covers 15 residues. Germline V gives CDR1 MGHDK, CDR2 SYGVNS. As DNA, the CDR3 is TGTGCCAGCAGTGAATTCGCAGGAGCTGGTTCACCCCTCCACTTT. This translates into CASSEFAGAGSPLHF. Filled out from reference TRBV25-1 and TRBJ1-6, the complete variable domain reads EADIYQTPRYLVIGTGKKITLECSQTMGHDKMYWYQQDPGMELHLIHYSYGVNSTEKGDLSSESTVSRIRTEHFPLTLESARPSHTSQYLCASSEFAGAGSPLHFGNGTRLTVT.

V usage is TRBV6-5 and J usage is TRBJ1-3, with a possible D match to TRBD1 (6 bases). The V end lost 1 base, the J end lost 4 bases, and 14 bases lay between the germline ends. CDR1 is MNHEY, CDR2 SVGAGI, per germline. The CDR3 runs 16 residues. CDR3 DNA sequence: TGTGCCAGCAGTTACTTACGCCGGGGGCGAGGAAACACCATATATTTT. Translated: CASSYLRRGRGNTIYF.

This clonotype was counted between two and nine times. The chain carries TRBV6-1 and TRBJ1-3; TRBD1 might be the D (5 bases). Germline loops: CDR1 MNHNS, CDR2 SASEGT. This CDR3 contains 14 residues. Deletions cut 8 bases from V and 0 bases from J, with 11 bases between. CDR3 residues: CASRGRFSGNTIYF. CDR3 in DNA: TGTGCCAGCCGGGGCCGCTTCTCTGGAAACACCATATATTTT.

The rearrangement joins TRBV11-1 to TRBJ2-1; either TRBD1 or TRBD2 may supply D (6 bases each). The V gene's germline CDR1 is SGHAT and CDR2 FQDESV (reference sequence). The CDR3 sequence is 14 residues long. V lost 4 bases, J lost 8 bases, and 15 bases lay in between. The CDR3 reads CASSSRGPVYEQFF. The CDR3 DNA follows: TGTGCCAGCAGCTCTCGGGGGCCGGTCTATGAGCAGTTCTTC.

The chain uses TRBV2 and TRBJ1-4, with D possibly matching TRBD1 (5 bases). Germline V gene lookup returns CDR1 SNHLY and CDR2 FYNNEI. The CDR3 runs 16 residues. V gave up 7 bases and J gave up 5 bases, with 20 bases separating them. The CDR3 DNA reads TGTGCCAGCAAGGTGCGGTTAGGGGTCGAAAATGAAAAACTGTTTTTT. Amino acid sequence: CASKVRLGVENEKLFF.

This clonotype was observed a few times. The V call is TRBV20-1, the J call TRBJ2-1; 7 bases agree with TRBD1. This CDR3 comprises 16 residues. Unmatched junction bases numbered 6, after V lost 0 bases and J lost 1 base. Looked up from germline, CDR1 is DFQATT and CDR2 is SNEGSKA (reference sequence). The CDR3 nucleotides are TGCAGTGCTAGAGATCAAGTGACAGGGTCCTACAATGAGCAGTTCTTC. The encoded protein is CSARDQVTGSYNEQFF.

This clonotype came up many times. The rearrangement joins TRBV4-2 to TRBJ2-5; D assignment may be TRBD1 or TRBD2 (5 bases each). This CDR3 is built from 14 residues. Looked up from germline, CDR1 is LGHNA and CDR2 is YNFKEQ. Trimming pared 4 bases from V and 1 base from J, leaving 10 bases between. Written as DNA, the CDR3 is TGTGCCAGCAGCCCGGGGCTTCTCCAAGAGACCCAGTACTTC. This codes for CASSPGLLQETQYF.

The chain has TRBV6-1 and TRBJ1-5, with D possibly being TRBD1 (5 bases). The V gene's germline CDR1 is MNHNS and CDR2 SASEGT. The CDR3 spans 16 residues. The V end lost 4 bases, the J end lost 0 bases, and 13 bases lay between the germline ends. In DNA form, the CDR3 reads TGTGCCAGCAGTGGGGACTACAGTTATAGCAATCAGCCCCAGCATTTT. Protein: CASSGDYSYSNQPQHF.

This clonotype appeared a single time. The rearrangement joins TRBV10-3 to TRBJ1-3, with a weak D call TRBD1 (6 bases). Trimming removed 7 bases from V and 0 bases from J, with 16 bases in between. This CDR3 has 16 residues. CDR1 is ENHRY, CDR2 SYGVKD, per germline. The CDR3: CAITRGGQSSGNTIYF. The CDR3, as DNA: TGTGCCATCACGAGAGGAGGACAGAGCTCTGGAAACACCATATATTTT.